This TCR beta chain was captured by sequencing in a study of Graves' ophthalmopathy and Graves' hyperthyroidism. Study in general: Pretreatment peripheral blood was obtained at initial diagnosis. General study findings and limits: With 70.59% sensitivity and 72% to 85% specificity, the model predicted ophthalmopathy progression. Blood samples also showed most expanded thyroid clonotypes exceeding 0.001 frequency.

At least ten counts were recorded for this clonotype. As yet, its antigen is unknown. TCR beta CDR3 regions were amplified from RNA transcripts. A first-round RT-PCR used HTBI primers, followed by a second-round multiplex PCR. TCRdb recomputed calls from the multiplex PCR reads with MiXCR, one row per CDR3 protein. The sample comprises about 340,000 distinct CDR3 sequences, under 20% of which are singletons, and roughly an eighth rests with the top ten. A duration under 3 months, NOSPECS ≥4, CAS ≥3 and moderate-to-severe activity characterized the donors with ophthalmopathy. CDR1 and CDR2 (germline): MNHNS, SASEGT. The J segment lost 4 bases and the V segment lost 4 bases, leaving 7 bases of the junction unmatched. The CDR3 has 14 residues.

The chain has TRBV6-1 and TRBJ2-7; 7 bases fit TRBD1. Sequenced: peripheral blood. This clonotype was sampled from an adult man with Graves' ophthalmopathy. CDR3 coding DNA: TGTGCCAGCAGTGGAGACAGGGATCGGTACGAGCAGTACTTC. Translating it yields CASSGDRDRYEQYF.